The 30 T cell receptor beta chains in this list originate from one sample, sequenced in a study of T-cell memory formation after mild COVID-19. MiXCR, applied by TCRdb to the 5' RACE reads, yields one record per CDR3 protein. The data contain fewer than 400,000 distinct CDR3 sequences, over 10% of them seen just once; the ten biggest clones take up about a fifth. The sample comprised PBMCs or a T cell subset sorted from them (not recorded which). Receptors originate from a man aged 18-30 years who had mild COVID-19 (a few samples of this study predate the infection). Cell type and time point are not known.

This clonotype has just a few counts. The chain joins TRBV18 to TRBJ1-2; D is uncertain. V dropped 0 bases and J dropped 8 bases, with 13 bases sitting between them. Germline CDR1 is KGHSH and CDR2 is LQKENI. This CDR3 spans 14 amino acids. The CDR3 loop reads CASSPPGGAQGYTF. In nucleotides, the CDR3 is TGTGCCAGCTCACCACCGGGCGGAGCGCAAGGCTACACCTTC.

This clonotype was counted only a few times. The CDR3: CAGGDTIHFGYTF. CDR3 DNA sequence: TGTGCCGGGGGGGACACGATTCACTTTGGCTACACCTTC. V usage is TRBV12-3 or TRBV12-4 and J usage is TRBJ1-2; perhaps TRBD1 as D (6 bases). The CDR3 totals 13 residues. V shed 11 bases and J shed 7 bases, with 20 bases lying between them.

The sample holds a few counts of this clonotype. The chain joins TRBV19 to TRBJ1-1; 7 positions match TRBD1. Germline CDR1 is LNHDA and CDR2 is SQIVND (reference sequence). The ends lost 6 bases at V and 0 bases at J; junction bases unmatched: 10. The CDR3 has 16 amino acids. DNA of the CDR3: TGTGCCAGTAGGCCAGGGGGAGTAAGAATGAACACTGAAGCTTTCTTT. Translation: CASRPGGVRMNTEAFF. The entire variable domain, with the rest obtained from reference TRBV19 and TRBJ1-1, is as follows: DGGITQSPKYLFRKEGQNVTLSCEQNLNHDAMYWYRQDPGQGLRLIYYSQIVNDFQKGDIAEGYSVSREKKESFPLTVTSAQKNPTAFYLCASRPGGVRMNTEAFFGQGTRLTVV.

There are a few counts of this clonotype. V usage is TRBV20-1 and J usage is TRBJ1-2, with D perhaps TRBD1 (5 bases). The CDR3 length is 12 residues. With 1 base removed from V and 2 bases from J, the gap between germline ends came to 5 bases. From germline, CDR1 is DFQATT and CDR2 SNEGSKA (reference sequence). CDR3 nucleotide sequence: TGCAGTGCTAGAGGACAGAACTATGGCTACACCTTC. Protein sequence: CSARGQNYGYTF.

This clonotype was observed a few times. The rearrangement joins TRBV7-2 to TRBJ2-1, with 12 bases that match TRBD2. Trimming cost V 1 base and J 10 bases; bases outside gene matches: 5. Germline loops: CDR1 SGHTA, CDR2 FQGNSA. The CDR3 consists of 15 residues. The CDR3 DNA sequence: TGTGCCAGCAGCTTAGGACTAGCGGGGGACACCGAGCAGTTCTTC. This gives the protein CASSLGLAGDTEQFF.

J is TRBJ2-7 and V is TRBV4-2; 11 bases are shared with TRBD2. The CDR3 runs 17 residues. The V segment lost 0 bases and the J segment 3 bases; nucleotides outside the gene matches: 7. CDR1 LGHNA and CDR2 YNFKEQ come from the germline V gene. This CDR3 is CASSQEVGLAGFYEQYV. The DNA for the CDR3 is TGTGCCAGCAGCCAAGAAGTAGGACTAGCGGGTTTCTACGAGCAGTACGTC.

This clonotype showed up many times. This CDR3 reads CASSPAGGNTIYF. CDR3 DNA sequence: TGTGCCAGCAGTCCGGCGGGTGGAAACACCATATATTTT. This chain joins TRBV3-1 and TRBJ1-3; D is ambiguous. The CDR3 contains 13 residues. CDR1 is LGHDT and CDR2 is YNNKEL in the germline V gene (reference sequence). Trimming shortened V by 6 bases and J by 3 bases, and 9 bases separated the two germline ends. Looking up the rest from reference TRBV3-1 and TRBJ1-3 gives the full variable domain: DTAVSQTPKYLVTQMGNDKSIKCEQNLGHDTMYWYKQDSKKFLKIMFSYNNKELIINETVPNRFSPKSPDKAHLNLHINSLELGDSAVYFCASSPAGGNTIYFGEGSWLTVV.

This clonotype showed up just a few times. This sequence joins TRBV5-1 and TRBJ2-3, with 10 nucleotides matching TRBD2. The CDR3 runs to 16 residues. The J segment lost 4 bases and the V segment lost 4 bases, leaving 9 bases of the junction unmatched. Germline-derived CDR1 and CDR2 are SGHRS and YFSETQ. CDR3: CASSPGLARLPDTQYF. CDR3 sequence (DNA): TGCGCCAGCAGCCCGGGACTAGCGCGTCTGCCAGATACGCAGTATTTT. Combining the CDR3 with reference TRBV5-1 and TRBJ2-3 gives the whole variable domain KAGVTQTPRYLIKTRGQQVTLSCSPISGHRSVSWYQQTPGQGLQFLFEYFSETQRNKGNFPGRFSGRQFSNSRSEMNVSTLELGDSALYLCASSPGLARLPDTQYFGPGTRLTVL.

Here the CDR3 DNA reads TGTGCCAGCAGCCAAGGGGGGTGGAACGTGTACGAGCAGTACGTC. Encoded protein: CASSQGGWNVYEQYV. J is TRBJ2-7 and V is TRBV14, with D perhaps given as TRBD1 or TRBD2 (5 bases each). CDR3 length equals 15 residues. V was trimmed by 1 base and J by 4 bases, leaving 14 bases between them. CDR1 is SGHDN and CDR2 is FVKESK in the germline V gene.

This chain's CDR3 is CASSLTWWDYEQYF. The DNA for the CDR3 is TGTGCCAGCAGCCTGACCTGGTGGGACTACGAGCAGTACTTC. V and J are TRBV3-1 and TRBJ2-7; D unresolved. Germline loops: CDR1 LGHDT, CDR2 YNNKEL (reference sequence). V was pared by 4 bases and J by 3 bases, with 13 bases between. The CDR3 runs to 14 residues.

V gene TRBV9 combines with J gene TRBJ2-3, with D possibly TRBD2 on 5 matching bases. The CDR3 is 16 amino acids. The V and J ends lost 3 bases and 3 bases respectively, with 17 bases between them. Germline CDR1 SGDLS, CDR2 YYNGEE. CDR3 residues: CASSAVLAPGTDTQYF. The CDR3 DNA reads as TGTGCCAGCAGCGCTGTCCTAGCCCCGGGAACAGATACGCAGTATTTT.

This clonotype was picked up a small number of times. The rearrangement uses TRBV7-9 and TRBJ1-6; perhaps TRBD1 as D (6 bases). CDR3 length: 16 residues. The V and J ends lost 5 bases and 7 bases respectively, with 18 bases between them. Germline CDR1 SEHNR, CDR2 FQNEAQ (reference sequence). This CDR3 reads CASSPKSQGLNSPLHF. The CDR3 nucleotides read TGTGCCAGCAGCCCGAAGTCTCAGGGGTTGAATTCACCCCTCCACTTT.

At least ten counts were recorded for this clonotype. This chain joins TRBV20-1 and TRBJ2-7; D perhaps matches TRBD1 (6 bases). Germline V gives CDR1 DFQATT, CDR2 SNEGSKA (reference sequence). V was trimmed by 6 bases and J by 2 bases, leaving 20 bases between them. CDR3 length: 15 amino acids. The CDR3 loop is CSALRRAGAPYEQYF. The CDR3 DNA sequence: TGCAGTGCCTTACGCCGCGCAGGGGCCCCCTACGAGCAGTACTTC.

The table lists this clonotype with many counts. The gene calls are TRBV29-1 and TRBJ2-5, with D unclear. CDR3 length equals 15 residues. V dropped 0 bases and J dropped 5 bases, with 16 bases sitting between them. Looked up from germline, CDR1 is SQVTM and CDR2 is ANQGSEA. The CDR3, as DNA: TGCAGCGTTGAAGACACTTTTCGCGAAGAGGAGACCCAGTACTTC. Encoded protein: CSVEDTFREEETQYF. Variable domain in full (rest from reference TRBV29-1 and TRBJ2-5): SAVISQKPSRDICQRGTSLTIQCQVDSQVTMMFWYRQQPGQSLTLIATANQGSEATYESGFVIDKFPISRPNLTFSTLTVSNMSPEDSSIYLCSVEDTFREEETQYFGPGTRLLVL.

This clonotype was detected only a few times. The J gene is TRBJ2-3, the V gene TRBV20-1; D is perhaps TRBD2 (6 bases). The V gene's germline CDR1 is DFQATT and CDR2 SNEGSKA (reference sequence). This CDR3 comprises 15 residues. The V gene lost 1 base and the J gene lost 0 bases, with 11 bases spanning the gap. The CDR3 nucleotides read TGCAGTGCTAGAGGCGGGACTTCTAGCACAGATACGCAGTATTTT. Its protein product is CSARGGTSSTDTQYF.

This clonotype has a count of ten or more. The CDR3 sequence is CATSDTGSGTGELFF. CDR3 sequence (DNA): TGTGCCACCAGTGATACAGGGAGCGGCACCGGGGAGCTGTTTTTT. The J gene is TRBJ2-2, the V gene TRBV24-1; maybe TRBD1 (6 bases). V lost 3 bases to trimming and J lost 4 bases, with 11 bases between them. Germline V gene data show CDR1 as KGHDR and CDR2 as SFDVKD. The CDR3 runs to 15 residues.

The genes are TRBV13 and TRBJ2-3; 10 bases line up with TRBD2. Germline lookup yields CDR1 PRHDT and CDR2 FYEKMQ (reference sequence). This CDR3 is built from 14 residues. V lost 5 bases and J lost 7; bases outside the gene matches: 6. The CDR3 spells CASSPRTSGHTQYF. The CDR3, as DNA: TGTGCCAGCAGCCCCCGGACTAGCGGTCATACGCAGTATTTT.

The sample holds a few counts of this clonotype. V and J are TRBV6-6 and TRBJ2-7; 10 positions agree with TRBD1. CDR1 is MNHNY, CDR2 SVGAGI, per germline (reference sequence). V shed 5 bases and J 6 bases; nucleotides not matched to a gene: 13. The CDR3 runs 16 residues. The CDR3 sequence: CASSSPGQGRLAEQYV. CDR3 DNA: TGTGCCAGCAGTAGTCCGGGACAGGGGAGGCTCGCCGAGCAGTACGTC.

Details on this clonotype: A much larger clone sits a single nucleotide away, making a read error possible. The rearrangement links TRBV2 to TRBJ2-3, with no clear D. This CDR3 contains 12 residues. V lost 6 bases and J 2 bases, leaving 6 bases between the germline ends. Per the germline V gene, CDR1 is SNHLY and CDR2 is FYNNEI. The CDR3 protein is CASSQTTDTQYF. For the CDR3, the DNA is TGTGCCAGCAGCCAGACCACAGATACGCAGTATTTT. Variable domain in full (rest from reference TRBV2 and TRBJ2-3): EPEVTQTPSHQVTQMGQEVILRCVPISNHLYFYWYRQILGQKVEFLVSFYNNEISEKSEIFDDQFSVERPDGSNFTLKIRSTKLEDSAMYFCASSQTTDTQYFGPGTRLTVL.

This clonotype was seen a few times. J is TRBJ1-2 and V is TRBV7-2, with 9 bases that match TRBD1. The CDR3 consists of 17 residues. Germline values: CDR1 SGHTA, CDR2 FQGNSA. J gave up 2 bases and V 5 bases, and 12 bases lay outside the gene matches. The CDR3 nucleotides are TGTGCCAGCAGCCCCGACCCCCGACAGGGGGGGAACTATGGCTACACCTTC. It specifies CASSPDPRQGGNYGYTF.

This sequence joins TRBV7-2 and TRBJ2-6; D might be TRBD2 (5 bases). Germline loops: CDR1 SGHTA, CDR2 FQGNSA. Trimming removed 1 base from V and 2 bases from J, with 9 bases in between. The CDR3 runs to 16 residues. In nucleotides, the CDR3 is TGTGCCAGCAGCTTAGAGTGGGGAGCTGGGGCCAACGTCCTGACTTTC. It codes for CASSLEWGAGANVLTF.

Here the CDR3 DNA reads TGCGCCAGCAGCGCGAAGGGGGGGCCGGAGACCCAGTACTTC. Translated: CASSAKGGPETQYF. The genes are TRBV5-1 and TRBJ2-5, with D tentatively TRBD2 (7 bases). Trimming left V 4 bases short and J 5 bases short, with 15 bases between. The CDR3 covers 14 residues. CDR1 is SGHRS, CDR2 YFSETQ, per germline.

V gene TRBV27 combines with J gene TRBJ2-5; the D is unclear. The germline V and J ends were trimmed by 6 bases and 4 bases, with 6 bases remaining between them. This CDR3 is built from 11 residues. Germline CDR1 reads MNHEY; CDR2 reads SMNVEV (reference sequence). The CDR3 region is CASRSSETQYF. In nucleotides, the CDR3 is TGTGCCAGCAGGAGCTCAGAGACCCAGTACTTC.

This clonotype was seen a handful of times. The chain is built from TRBV6-2 or TRBV6-3 and TRBJ1-5, with D tentatively TRBD1 (5 bases). V was pared by 4 bases and J by 4 bases, with 11 bases between. CDR3 size: 14 residues. The germline CDR1 and CDR2 sequences are MNHEY and SVGEGT. The CDR3 region has the DNA TGTGCCAGCAGTTCGGGGGTACGGAATCAGCCCCAGCATTTT. It encodes CASSSGVRNQPQHF.

This clonotype has a handful of counts. This sequence joins TRBV5-4 and TRBJ1-1; D may be TRBD1 (5 bases). The CDR3 extends over 14 amino acids. CDR1 is SGHNT and CDR2 is YYREEE in the germline V gene (reference sequence). V lost 0 bases to trimming and J lost 7 bases, with 13 bases between them. The CDR3 loop is CASSLANRFGEAFF. As DNA, the CDR3 is TGTGCCAGCAGCTTGGCTAACAGGTTCGGTGAAGCTTTCTTT.

The chain links TRBV9 to TRBJ2-5; 7 bases match TRBD1. Germline CDR1 SGDLS, CDR2 YYNGEE. There are 15 residues in the CDR3. Trimming took 5 bases from V and 5 from J; bases not matched to a gene: 12. The CDR3 region is CASSEGGVRRETQYF. The CDR3 bases are TGTGCCAGCAGTGAAGGGGGCGTTAGAAGGGAGACCCAGTACTTC.

This clonotype was seen many times. The chain has TRBV10-3 and TRBJ2-3; D gene ambiguous. The ends were cut back, 2 bases at V and 2 bases at J, with 8 bases in the middle. There are 14 residues in the CDR3. Germline lookup yields CDR1 ENHRY and CDR2 SYGVKD. The CDR3 coding sequence is TGTGCCATCAGTGAGCGCGGACCCACAGATACGCAGTATTTT. As protein: CAISERGPTDTQYF.

The chain recombines TRBV7-3 with TRBJ2-3, with 7 bases that match TRBD1. The CDR3 length is 15 residues. The V segment lost 5 bases and the J segment 2 bases; nucleotides outside the gene matches: 7. Germline V CDR1 and CDR2: SGHTA, FQGTGA. CDR3 loop: CASSTKGAHTDTQYF. CDR3 in DNA: TGTGCCAGCAGCACGAAGGGGGCCCACACAGATACGCAGTATTTT.

This clonotype was detected only a few times. CDR3 DNA sequence: TGTGCCAGCAGCCAAGAGGGGGGTTTCTATGGCTACACCTTC. Translating gives CASSQEGGFYGYTF. The chain uses TRBV4-2 and TRBJ1-2; maybe TRBD1 (5 bases). This CDR3 has 14 amino acids. The germline CDR1 and CDR2 sequences are LGHNA and YNFKEQ. Trimming shortened V by 0 bases and J by 4 bases, and 9 bases separated the two germline ends.

There are many counts of this clonotype. The rearrangement joins TRBV12-3 or TRBV12-4 to TRBJ2-5; 7 positions agree with TRBD2. V trimming: 8 bases; J trimming: 4 bases; junction bases outside the gene matches: 7. The CDR3 is made up of 13 amino acids. This CDR3 reads CASHGTGGETQYF. The DNA of the CDR3 is TGTGCCAGCCATGGAACGGGGGGAGAGACCCAGTACTTC.